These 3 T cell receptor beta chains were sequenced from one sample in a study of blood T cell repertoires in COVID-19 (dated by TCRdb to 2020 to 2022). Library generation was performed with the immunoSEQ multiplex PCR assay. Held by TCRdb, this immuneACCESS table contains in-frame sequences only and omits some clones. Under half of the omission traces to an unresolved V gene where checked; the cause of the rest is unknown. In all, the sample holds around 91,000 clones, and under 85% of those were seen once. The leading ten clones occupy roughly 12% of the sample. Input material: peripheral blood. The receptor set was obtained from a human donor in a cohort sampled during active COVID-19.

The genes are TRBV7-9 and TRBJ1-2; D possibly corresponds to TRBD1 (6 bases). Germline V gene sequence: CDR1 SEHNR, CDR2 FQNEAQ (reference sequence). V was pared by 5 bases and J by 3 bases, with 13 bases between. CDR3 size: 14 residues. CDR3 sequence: CASSPSGADYGYTF. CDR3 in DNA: TGTGCCAGCAGCCCCTCAGGGGCCGACTATGGCTACACCTTC.

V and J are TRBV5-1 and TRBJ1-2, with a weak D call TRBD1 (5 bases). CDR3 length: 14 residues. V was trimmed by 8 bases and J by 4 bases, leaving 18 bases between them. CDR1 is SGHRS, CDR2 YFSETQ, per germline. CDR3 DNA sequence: TGCGCCAGTACTCCGGCCGGGGGAGCCTATGGCTACACCTTC. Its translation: CASTPAGGAYGYTF.

The CDR3 DNA is TGTGCCAGCAGCCCCCGGACTAGCGGGAACACCGGGGAGCTGTTTTTT. Translating gives CASSPRTSGNTGELFF. The V gene is TRBV7-3, the J gene TRBJ2-2; TRBD2 aligns across 10 bases. Losses at the gene ends were 5 bases for V and 1 base for J; bases not matched to a gene: 4. The CDR3 covers 16 residues. Germline CDR1 SGHTA, CDR2 FQGTGA.